A selection of T cell receptor beta chains follows, all from one sample in a study of blood T cell repertoires in COVID-19. Here immunoSEQ multiplex PCR was the method, and the copy in TCRdb shows in-frame clones only, minus some. Of approximately 250,000 clones in the sample, around 90% are singletons; the top ten hold roughly 4.9%. Sequencing input: peripheral blood. Source of these receptors: a woman aged 55-70 years with COVID-19, enrolled during active disease. The CDR3 runs from the conserved cysteine through the conserved F or W. The order of the fields is J gene, D gene, V gene, clone size, CDR3 DNA, CDR3 protein. D genes are given only for firm matches. Clone size is shown for a subset of rows, as once, few, many or a class of expanded clone.

TRBJ1-4 TRBD1 TRBV7-2 NA TGTGCCAGCAGCCCGACAGGGGTAGGCGAAAAACTGTTTTTT CASSPTGVGEKLFF
TRBJ1-3 TRBD1 TRBV2 NA TGTGCCACGGACAGGGATGGTGGAAACACCATATATTTT CATDRDGGNTIYF
TRBJ2-2 TRBD1 TRBV7-2 NA TGTGCCAGCAGCCCCCGAGGGACAGGCGGTAGGACCGGGGAGCTGTTTTTT CASSPRGTGGRTGELFF
TRBJ1-5 NA TRBV30 NA TGTGCCTGGAGTGTACTGGGGGGGGCAAGCAATCAGCCCCAGCATTTT CAWSVLGGASNQPQHF
TRBJ1-2 NA TRBV14 NA TGTGCCAGCAGCCAAGTGGGGCCGAGGACCTCCTATGGCTACACCTTC CASSQVGPRTSYGYTF
TRBJ2-5 NA TRBV28 NA TGTGCCAGCAGTACTAGGTCCAGGGGCAGCCCCGGGGGGGAGACCCAGTACTTC CASSTRSRGSPGGETQYF
TRBJ2-1 TRBD2 TRBV7-9 NA TGTGCCAGCAGCTTGGTCCTAGCGGCTTACAATGAGCAGTTCTTC CASSLVLAAYNEQFF
TRBJ2-3 TRBD1 TRBV7-3 few TGTGCCAGCAGCTCTAAGGGACAGGGAGCAGATACGCAGTATTTT CASSSKGQGADTQYF
TRBJ1-4 NA TRBV19 NA TGTGCCAGTATGGAGCGGCCTTTGCAAAAACTGTTTTTT CASMERPLQKLFF
TRBJ2-1 NA TRBV19 NA TGTGCCAGTAGTATAGATTCTAGCCCGTACAATGAGCAGTTCTTC CASSIDSSPYNEQFF
TRBJ1-1 TRBD1 TRBV6-1 NA TGTGCCAGCAGTGAGAGACAGGGGAACACTGAAGCTTTCTTT CASSERQGNTEAFF